This T cell receptor (beta chain) was found in a study of cytomegalovirus exposure and HLA in healthy donors. Study conclusions and caveats: The number of N-insertions in an Asian-associated ancestry cluster was reportedly below the 666-donor mean in a later analysis. In vitro, a few CMV-associated chains proved specific for CMV antigens.

Germline CDR1 and CDR2: SGHVS and FNYEAQ. This CDR3 comprises 13 residues. V was cut by 3 bases and J by 10 bases, with 13 bases left in between. Notes on this clone: Its antigen remains unknown.

PCR used 60 Vbeta primers and 13 Jbeta primers. TCRdb's copy holds only in-frame clones and misses some; the assay was immunoSEQ multiplex PCR. The sample carries around 110,000 clones, more than 65% recorded once. The sequenced sample was PBMCs. This TCR came from a man younger than 45 in good health and CMV-seronegative. This chain uses TRBV7-6 with TRBJ2-1; D is perhaps TRBD2 (5 bases). For the CDR3, the DNA is TGTGCCAGCAGCTTTTCCGACGGAGGAGAGCAGTTCTTC. Its protein product is CASSFSDGGEQFF.